One sample yielded the 19 T cell receptor beta chains listed below, sequenced in a study of T cells in Graves' hyperthyroidism and ophthalmopathy. Regions amplified from RNA transcripts were the TCR beta CDR3 regions. The HTBI primer set served for first-round RT-PCR of the TCR CDR3. Using its own MiXCR run on the multiplex PCR reads, TCRdb lists one record per CDR3 protein. The data hold about 560,000 distinct CDR3 sequences, with approximately 15% observed a single time. The specimen sequenced was blood. Source of these receptors: a woman between 18 and 30 years old with Graves' hyperthyroidism.

This clonotype was recorded many times. V gene TRBV20-1 combines with J gene TRBJ1-6; TRBD1 is a possible D gene (6 bases). Per the germline V gene, CDR1 is DFQATT and CDR2 is SNEGSKA (reference sequence). CDR3 length: 14 amino acids. Trimming shortened V by 6 bases and J by 9 bases, and 18 bases separated the two germline ends. CDR3 residues: CSASPWGAGSPLHF. CDR3 coding DNA: TGCAGTGCCTCCCCTTGGGGGGCCGGTTCACCCCTCCACTTT.

The table lists this clonotype with many counts. The chain combines TRBV5-1 with TRBJ2-1; possibly TRBD1 for D (5 bases). The CDR3 has 13 amino acids. Germline V gene lookup returns CDR1 SGHRS and CDR2 YFSETQ. Trimming took off 3 bases at V and 5 bases at J, with 9 bases between the two ends. Here the CDR3 reads CASSWGLNNEQFF. The CDR3 coding sequence is TGCGCCAGCAGCTGGGGCTTGAACAATGAGCAGTTCTTC.

This clonotype was detected a few times. The rearrangement joins TRBV10-2 to TRBJ1-5; unclear D gene. Deletions cut 6 bases from V and 6 bases from J, with 9 bases between. Germline loops: CDR1 WSHSY, CDR2 SAAADI. The CDR3 runs 12 residues. The CDR3 coding sequence is TGCGCCAGCAGCGTCGACGGTCAGCCCCAGCATTTT. Translation gives CASSVDGQPQHF.

This clonotype has just a few counts. The chain links TRBV2 to TRBJ2-3; 10 bases align to TRBD2. Trimming cost V 5 bases and J 3 bases; bases outside gene matches: 8. Germline V gene lookup returns CDR1 SNHLY and CDR2 FYNNEI. CDR3 length: 16 amino acids. The CDR3 region is CASSLPGLATTDTQYF. As DNA, the CDR3 is TGTGCCAGCAGTCTTCCGGGACTAGCGACTACAGATACGCAGTATTTT.

The gene calls are TRBV12-3 or TRBV12-4 and TRBJ1-2; D unresolved. The CDR3 extends over 12 amino acids. V shed 1 base and J shed 8 bases, with 8 bases lying between them. CDR3: CASSLGPWGYTF. The CDR3 DNA reads TGTGCCAGCAGTTTAGGCCCTTGGGGCTACACCTTC.

The gene calls are TRBV27 and TRBJ1-5, with no clear D. Trimming left V 8 bases short and J 4 bases short, with 21 bases between. Germline CDR1 and CDR2: MNHEY and SMNVEV (reference sequence). CDR3 size: 16 residues. CDR3: CASRKALGPVNQPQHF. CDR3 coding DNA: TGTGCCAGCCGCAAGGCCCTTGGACCAGTGAATCAGCCCCAGCATTTT.

The chain has TRBV27 and TRBJ2-1; 13 bases map to TRBD2. The CDR3 is 16 amino acids. Germline loops: CDR1 MNHEY, CDR2 SMNVEV (reference sequence). V was clipped by 10 bases and J by 0 bases; unmatched bases: 6. In DNA form, the CDR3 reads TGTGCCACCCGAGGACTAGCGGGGGCCTCCTACAATGAGCAGTTCTTC. It encodes CATRGLAGASYNEQFF.

This clonotype was recorded many times. The gene calls are TRBV25-1 and TRBJ2-7, with 9 bases fitting TRBD1. The length of the CDR3 is 14 residues. V shed 1 base and J 4 bases; nucleotides not matched to a gene: 2. CDR1 is MGHDK and CDR2 is SYGVNS in the germline V gene. The CDR3 DNA is TGTGCCAGCAGTGAATCGGACAGGGGTTACGAGCAGTACTTC. Translation: CASSESDRGYEQYF.

The chain has TRBV7-9 and TRBJ2-1; TRBD2 aligns across 11 bases. Germline CDR1 and CDR2: SEHNR and FQNEAQ (reference sequence). Trimming cost V 10 bases and J 6 bases; bases outside gene matches: 8. The length of the CDR3 is 14 residues. The CDR3 DNA sequence: TGTGCCACGAGGGATAGCGGGGGGGGCAATGAGCAGTTCTTC. This sequence encodes CATRDSGGGNEQFF.

This clonotype was recorded a few times. This chain joins TRBV5-1 and TRBJ1-1; the D is unclear. Trimming cost V 4 bases and J 3 bases, with 10 bases left between them. The CDR3 spans 13 residues. The germline V gene encodes CDR1 SGHRS and CDR2 YFSETQ. CDR3 in amino acids: CASSPDLDTEAFF. In nucleotides, the CDR3 is TGCGCCAGCAGCCCGGACCTGGACACTGAAGCTTTCTTT.

This clonotype was found a few times. The V and J genes are TRBV20-1 and TRBJ2-7, with D perhaps matching TRBD2 (5 bases). The CDR3 is 14 amino acids. The germline CDR1 and CDR2 sequences are DFQATT and SNEGSKA (reference sequence). Trimming took 2 bases from V and 5 from J, leaving 16 bases between them. The CDR3 loop is CSARMTRGINEQYF. CDR3 nucleotides: TGCAGTGCTAGAATGACTCGGGGTATTAACGAGCAGTACTTC.

This clonotype has ten or more counts. The gene calls are TRBV6-1 and TRBJ2-1; TRBD2 is a possible D gene (7 bases). V lost 1 base and J lost 6, with 16 bases in between. CDR1 is MNHNS, CDR2 SASEGT, per germline. This CDR3 is built from 16 residues. DNA for the CDR3: TGTGCCAGCAGTGAAGGGGGGGGGCGCATTACCAATGAGCAGTTCTTC. Protein sequence: CASSEGGGRITNEQFF.

This clonotype was counted only a few times. The chain couples TRBV15 to TRBJ2-7; D unclear. In germline, CDR1 is LNHNV, CDR2 YYDKDF (reference sequence). Between the trimmed V and J ends, which lost 8 bases and 0 bases, there was a span of 14 bases. This CDR3 spans 14 amino acids. The CDR3 here is CATSTRSSSYEQYF. In DNA, the CDR3 is TGTGCCACCTCTACAAGGTCGAGCTCCTACGAGCAGTACTTC.

This sequence joins TRBV25-1 and TRBJ2-7; 8 nucleotides line up with TRBD2. The CDR3 runs to 12 residues. With V trimmed by 9 bases and J by 2 bases, 3 bases remained unmatched. Germline CDR1 and CDR2: MGHDK and SYGVNS. CDR3 sequence: CASSGTPYEQYF. The CDR3 DNA reads as TGTGCCAGTAGCGGGACCCCCTACGAGCAGTACTTC.

The rearrangement links TRBV3-1 to TRBJ1-3, with unresolved D. The V end was cut by 1 base, the J end by 0 bases, with 7 bases between. Germline values: CDR1 LGHDT, CDR2 YNNKEL (reference sequence). This CDR3 is 15 amino acids long. DNA of the CDR3: TGTGCCAGCAGCCAAGGGGTGAGCTCTGGAAACACCATATATTTT. As protein: CASSQGVSSGNTIYF.

The genes are TRBV20-1 and TRBJ2-1, with D perhaps matching TRBD2 (5 bases). The length of the CDR3 is 14 residues. Germline V gene lookup returns CDR1 DFQATT and CDR2 SNEGSKA (reference sequence). Trimming pared 5 bases from V and 5 bases from J, leaving 16 bases between. The CDR3 protein is CSAQQLAGNNEQFF. DNA of the CDR3: TGCAGTGCTCAGCAGCTAGCAGGAAACAATGAGCAGTTCTTC.

The chain recombines TRBV4-3 with TRBJ1-5; weak D call: TRBD1 (5 bases). There are 13 residues in the CDR3. V lost 1 base and J 7 bases, leaving 8 bases between the germline ends. Germline V gives CDR1 LGHNA, CDR2 YSLEER. The CDR3: CASSQVGVQPQHF. DNA of the CDR3: TGCGCCAGCAGCCAAGTGGGGGTCCAGCCCCAGCATTTT.

This clonotype was found a few times. The chain recombines TRBV27 with TRBJ2-2; the match to TRBD1 covers 8 bases. The V segment lost 4 bases and the J segment 2 bases; nucleotides outside the gene matches: 9. In germline, CDR1 is MNHEY, CDR2 SMNVEV (reference sequence). This CDR3 is 17 amino acids long. The CDR3 region is CASSYATGEINTGELFF. In nucleotides, the CDR3 is TGTGCCAGCAGTTACGCGACAGGGGAAATAAACACCGGGGAGCTGTTTTTT.

This clonotype was observed many times. One base away lies a much larger clone, so this may be a sequencing read error. This rearrangement joins TRBV12-3 or TRBV12-4 to TRBJ2-3; D not certain. CDR3 length: 11 residues. V dropped 6 bases and J dropped 2 bases, with 3 bases sitting between them. The CDR3 sequence is CASRITDTQYF. CDR3 nucleotides: TGTGCCAGCAGAATCACAGATACGCAGTATTTT.